Listed below are T cell receptor beta chains from one sample, sequenced in a study of regulatory T cells in long-lasting Graves disease. MiXCR, run by TCRdb on the multiplex PCR reads, gives a single entry per CDR3 protein. The profile shows 540,000 or so distinct CDR3 sequences, roughly 13% of them singletons. This sample also appeared in a second study, on T cells in Graves' hyperthyroidism and ophthalmopathy.

This material consisted of peripheral blood mononuclear cells (PBMCs), taken at new diagnosis, from a patient treated with antithyroid drugs. All receptors derive from a man younger than 40 with Graves disease. Each CDR3 is given with its conserved first and last residue. The order of the fields is J gene, V gene, CDR3 protein.

>TRBJ2-7|TRBV13
CASSLAPRGQVIEGYYYEQYF
>TRBJ2-3|TRBV15
CATSRGASGRTDTQYF
>TRBJ1-5|TRBV19
CASSRRGVQKNQPQHF
>TRBJ2-7|TRBV20-1
CSASGGRNSGRAPREQYF
>TRBJ2-2|TRBV10-3
CAIGASGTDGELFF
>TRBJ2-7|TRBV5-4
CASNLAGVYEQYF
>TRBJ1-2|TRBV3-1
CASNHRPGGDYGYTF
>TRBJ1-1|TRBV11-2
CASSFWAGPMNTEAFF
>TRBJ2-1|TRBV27
CASSLPHSGSYNEQFF
>TRBJ2-5|TRBV5-1
CASSSMDRGIVGETQYF
>TRBJ1-1|TRBV4-1
CASSQEGGTEAFF
>TRBJ1-1|TRBV12-3/TRBV12-4
CASSLWGGTEAFF
>TRBJ2-5|TRBV5-1
CASSLIRGGETQYF
>TRBJ2-1|TRBV20-1
CSARDGAREYNEQFF